The clone carrying this TCR beta chain was recorded many times. The antigen remains unidentified. These data are taken from a study of T cells in Graves' hyperthyroidism and ophthalmopathy. RNA transcripts served as the template for amplifying TCR beta CDR3 regions. Primed by the HTBI set, a first-round RT-PCR was run on the TCR CDR3. TCRdb analysed the multiplex PCR reads with MiXCR anew, one entry per CDR3 protein. The sample includes fewer than 200,000 distinct CDR3 sequences, around 8.9% seen only once; the top ten take more than 20%. Findings of the study overall: A model of 13 V-J pairs discriminated ophthalmopathy from stable hyperthyroidism.

Blood dates from first hyperthyroidism diagnosis, before any ophthalmopathy symptoms. The sequenced sample was blood. The TCR was taken from a woman younger than 30 with Graves' hyperthyroidism that later progressed to Graves' ophthalmopathy.

CDR3 nucleotide sequence: TGTGCCAGCTTCTCCGTAGGATCGAGAAACTATGGCTACACCTTC. The encoded protein is CASFSVGSRNYGYTF. The V and J genes are TRBV6-2 or TRBV6-3 and TRBJ1-2; no reliable D call. Germline values: CDR1 MNHEY, CDR2 SVGEGT. The CDR3 consists of 15 residues. V shed 8 bases and J shed 2 bases, with 18 bases lying between them.